Below, 10 T cell receptor beta chains from the same sample are listed, as sequenced in a study of blood T cell repertoires in COVID-19. Here immunoSEQ multiplex PCR was the method, and the copy in TCRdb shows in-frame clones only, minus some. Here the sample spans 65,000 or so clones, 70% to 85% being singletons. The specimen was peripheral blood. All receptors come from a man in his sixties with acute or convalescent COVID-19.

The V call is TRBV2, the J call TRBJ1-2, with 7 bases identical to TRBD1. The germline gives CDR1 SNHLY, CDR2 FYNNEI. Germline trimming cut 7 bases from V and 8 bases from J; bases unmatched to any gene: 13. The CDR3 has 14 residues. The CDR3 spells CASTQTGRGLGYTF. Here the CDR3 DNA reads TGTGCCAGCACTCAAACCGGCAGGGGGTTAGGCTACACCTTC.

This chain joins TRBV2 and TRBJ1-5; D is possibly TRBD1 (5 bases). This CDR3 has 15 residues. V shed 3 bases and J shed 5 bases, with 14 bases lying between them. Germline CDR1 is SNHLY and CDR2 is FYNNEI. The CDR3 protein is CASSEAGTGDQPQHF. Written as DNA, the CDR3 is TGTGCCAGCAGTGAGGCAGGGACTGGGGATCAGCCCCAGCATTTT.

The chain is built from TRBV29-1 and TRBJ1-2; D remains unclear. The germline V and J ends were trimmed by 3 bases and 10 bases, with 6 bases remaining between them. Germline CDR1 and CDR2: SQVTM and ANQGSEA. The CDR3 runs 9 residues. The CDR3 reads CSVDALYTF. In DNA form, the CDR3 reads TGCAGCGTTGATGCGCTCTACACCTTC.

J is TRBJ1-1 and V is TRBV13; 10 bases fit TRBD1. CDR1 is PRHDT and CDR2 is FYEKMQ in the germline V gene (reference sequence). The CDR3 runs 16 residues. With V trimmed by 2 bases and J by 1 base, 4 bases remained unmatched. Written as DNA, the CDR3 is TGTGCCAGCAGCTTATCCCGGACAGGGGGGAACACTGAAGCTTTCTTT. Its protein product is CASSLSRTGGNTEAFF.

The chain joins TRBV7-9 to TRBJ1-1; weak D call: TRBD1 (5 bases). Trimming stripped 1 base from V and 5 bases from J, with 11 bases between. The CDR3 extends over 14 amino acids. Germline-derived CDR1 and CDR2 are SEHNR and FQNEAQ (reference sequence). The CDR3 protein is CASSLEGLGTEAFF. The CDR3 coding sequence is TGTGCCAGCAGCTTAGAGGGGCTGGGGACTGAAGCTTTCTTT.

The V and J genes are TRBV2 and TRBJ1-5; weak D call: TRBD1 (5 bases). Germline V gene data show CDR1 as SNHLY and CDR2 as FYNNEI. V dropped 7 bases and J dropped 6 bases, with 13 bases sitting between them. The CDR3 extends over 13 amino acids. Written as DNA, the CDR3 is TGTGCCAGCAATGGCGGGGGTAGTCAGCCCCAGCATTTT. This gives the protein CASNGGGSQPQHF.

The chain couples TRBV5-1 to TRBJ1-1, with 9 bases lining up with TRBD1. The V and J ends lost 1 base and 1 base, in that order; junction bases with no gene match: 5. CDR3 length: 16 residues. Looked up from germline, CDR1 is SGHRS and CDR2 is YFSETQ. CDR3 in amino acids: CASSLMGQGENTEAFF. In DNA, the CDR3 is TGCGCCAGCAGCTTGATGGGACAGGGTGAGAACACTGAAGCTTTCTTT.

The sample holds many counts of this clone. The chain couples TRBV5-1 to TRBJ1-1; a weak D match, TRBD1 (5 bases). Per the germline V gene, CDR1 is SGHRS and CDR2 is YFSETQ. CDR3 length: 13 amino acids. Trimming stripped 10 bases from V and 4 bases from J, with 17 bases between. The CDR3 protein is CASLGGVGTEAFF. CDR3 DNA: TGCGCCTCCCTGGGGGGGGTAGGCACTGAAGCTTTCTTT. The entire variable domain, with the rest obtained from reference TRBV5-1 and TRBJ1-1, is as follows: KAGVTQTPRYLIKTRGQQVTLSCSPISGHRSVSWYQQTPGQGLQFLFEYFSETQRNKGNFPGRFSGRQFSNSRSEMNVSTLELGDSALYLCASLGGVGTEAFFGQGTRLTVV.

This clone has only a few counts. This chain links TRBV28 with TRBJ1-5, with a possible D match to TRBD1 (6 bases). V lost 6 bases, J lost 6 bases, and 15 bases lay in between. The CDR3 sequence is 14 residues long. Germline CDR1 and CDR2: MDHEN and SYDVKM. DNA for the CDR3: TGTGCCAGCAGCTCCGGACAGACCGGTCAGCCCCAGCATTTT. Translating it yields CASSSGQTGQPQHF.

The J gene is TRBJ2-3, the V gene TRBV6-5; the D gene is possibly TRBD2 (5 bases). This CDR3 has 15 residues. V was shortened by 2 bases and J by 5 bases, with 14 bases between the two germline ends. Germline CDR1 reads MNHEY; CDR2 reads SVGAGI. CDR3 in amino acids: CASSYEGHPGDTQYF. The DNA of the CDR3 is TGTGCCAGCAGTTACGAGGGCCATCCGGGAGATACGCAGTATTTT.